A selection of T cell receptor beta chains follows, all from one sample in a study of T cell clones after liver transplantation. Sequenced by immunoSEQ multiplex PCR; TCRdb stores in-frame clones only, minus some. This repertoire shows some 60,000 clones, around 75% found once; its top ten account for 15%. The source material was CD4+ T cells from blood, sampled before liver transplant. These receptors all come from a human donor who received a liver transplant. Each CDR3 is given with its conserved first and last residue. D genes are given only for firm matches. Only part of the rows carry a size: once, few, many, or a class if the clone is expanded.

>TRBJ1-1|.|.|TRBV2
CASWEGMNTEAFF
TGTGCCAGCTGGGAGGGCATGAACACTGAAGCTTTCTTT
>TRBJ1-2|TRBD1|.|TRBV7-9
CASSSTRGTGDSPRGGYTF
TGTGCCAGCAGCTCAACTAGGGGGACCGGGGACAGTCCAAGGGGTGGCTACACCTTC
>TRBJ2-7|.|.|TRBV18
CASSPPSVSYEQYF
TGTGCCAGCTCACCACCTAGCGTCTCCTACGAGCAGTACTTC
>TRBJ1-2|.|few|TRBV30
CAWSVMGAQEGYTF
TGTGCCTGGAGTGTAATGGGGGCACAGGAGGGCTACACCTTC
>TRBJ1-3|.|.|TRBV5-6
CASSLGQISGNTIYF
TGTGCCAGCAGCTTAGGACAGATCTCTGGAAACACCATATATTTT
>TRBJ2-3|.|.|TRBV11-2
CASSLDASTDTQYF
TGTGCCAGCAGCTTAGACGCGAGCACAGATACGCAGTATTTT
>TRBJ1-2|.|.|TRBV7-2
CASSLTAGAGNYGYTF
TGTGCCAGCAGCTTAACCGCAGGGGCCGGTAACTATGGCTACACCTTC
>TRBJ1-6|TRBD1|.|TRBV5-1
CASSLLVGRGNNSPLHF
TGCGCCAGCAGCTTGTTAGTGGGCAGGGGGAATAATTCACCCCTCCACTTT
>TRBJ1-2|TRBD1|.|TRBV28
CASRTGQGRGYTF
TGTGCCAGCCGGACAGGACAGGGCCGTGGCTACACCTTC
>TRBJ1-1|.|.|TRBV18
CASSPTALNTEAFF
TGTGCCAGCTCACCGACAGCCCTGAACACTGAAGCTTTCTTT
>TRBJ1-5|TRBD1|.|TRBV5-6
CASSSRRRQGRGQPQHF
TGTGCCAGCAGCTCACGACGCCGACAGGGGCGAGGGCAGCCCCAGCATTTT
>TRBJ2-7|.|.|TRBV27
CASSYREGSYEQYF
TGTGCCAGCAGCTACAGGGAAGGGAGCTACGAGCAGTACTTC
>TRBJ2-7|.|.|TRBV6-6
CASSGGNEQYF
TGTGCCAGCAGCGGGGGTAACGAGCAGTACTTC
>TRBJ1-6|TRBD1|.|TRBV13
CASSPTGTGNSPLHF
TGTGCCAGCAGCCCAACCGGGACAGGAAATTCACCCCTCCACTTT
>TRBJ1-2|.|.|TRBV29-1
CSVEGMRDLGYTF
TGCAGCGTTGAAGGAATGAGGGATCTCGGCTACACCTTC
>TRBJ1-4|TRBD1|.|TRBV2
CASSPTSQGVKKLFF
TGTGCCAGCAGTCCCACATCACAGGGGGTTAAAAAACTGTTTTTT
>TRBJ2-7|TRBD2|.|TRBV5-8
CASSWEGQRGDEQYF
TGTGCCAGCAGCTGGGAGGGTCAGCGGGGGGATGAGCAGTACTTC
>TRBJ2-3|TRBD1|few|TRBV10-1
CASSEGTGPDTQYF
TGCGCCAGCAGTGAAGGGACAGGGCCAGATACGCAGTATTTT
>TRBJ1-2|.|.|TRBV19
CASREQGRGSGYTF
TGTGCCAGTAGGGAACAGGGACGTGGGTCTGGCTACACCTTC
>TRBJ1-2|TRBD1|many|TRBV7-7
CASSLVTGGYYGYTF
TGTGCTAGCAGCTTAGTGACAGGGGGGTACTATGGCTACACCTTC
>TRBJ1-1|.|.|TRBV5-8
CAAGRANTEAFF
TGTGCCGCTGGGAGGGCGAACACTGAAGCTTTCTTT
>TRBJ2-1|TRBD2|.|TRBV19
CASSIRAERGGSEQFF
TGTGCCAGTAGTATAAGGGCGGAGCGGGGGGGGAGTGAGCAGTTCTTC
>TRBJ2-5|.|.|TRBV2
CARREPRKETQYF
TGTGCCAGACGGGAACCCCGTAAAGAGACCCAGTACTTC
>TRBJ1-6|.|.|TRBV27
CARKGGVANSPLHF
TGTGCCAGAAAAGGGGGGGTCGCCAATTCACCCCTCCACTTT
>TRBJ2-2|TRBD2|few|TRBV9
CASSPPGLAGTGELFF
TGTGCCAGCAGTCCTCCGGGACTAGCGGGTACCGGGGAGCTGTTTTTT
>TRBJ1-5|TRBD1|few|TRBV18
CASSPSNRGTSNQPQHF
TGTGCCAGCTCACCTAGTAACAGGGGGACGAGCAATCAGCCCCAGCATTTT
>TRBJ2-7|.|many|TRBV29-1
CSVESQGGYEQYF
TGCAGCGTTGAAAGTCAGGGGGGTTACGAGCAGTACTTC
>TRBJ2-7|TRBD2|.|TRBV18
CASSPGGSGGNEQYF
TGTGCCAGCTCACCCGGGGGAAGCGGGGGGAACGAGCAGTACTTC
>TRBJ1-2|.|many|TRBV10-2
CASSADYGYTF
TGCGCCAGCAGTGCTGACTATGGCTACACCTTC
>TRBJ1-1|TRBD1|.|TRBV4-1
CATSPSTGVRAEAFF
TGCGCCACCTCCCCCTCAACAGGGGTTCGGGCTGAAGCTTTCTTT
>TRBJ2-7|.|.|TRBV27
CASRPVPGGNSYEQYF
TGTGCCAGCAGGCCCGTCCCCGGCGGAAACTCCTACGAGCAGTACTTC
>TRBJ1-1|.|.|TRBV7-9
CASSLGAADLTEAFF
TGTGCCAGCAGCTTAGGGGCAGCCGACCTCACTGAAGCTTTCTTT
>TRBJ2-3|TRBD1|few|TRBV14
CASSQERGTGSTDTQYF
TGTGCCAGCAGCCAAGAAAGGGGGACAGGTAGCACAGATACGCAGTATTTT
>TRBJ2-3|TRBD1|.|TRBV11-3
CASSSRTGGGEDTQYF
TGTGCCAGCAGCTCCCGGACAGGGGGCGGAGAAGATACGCAGTATTTT
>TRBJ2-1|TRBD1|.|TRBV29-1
CSARDSYNEQFF
TGCAGCGCCCGGGACAGTTACAATGAGCAGTTCTTC
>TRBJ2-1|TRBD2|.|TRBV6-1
CASSELAGVTPYNEQFF
TGTGCCAGCAGTGAGCTAGCGGGGGTCACTCCCTACAATGAGCAGTTCTTC
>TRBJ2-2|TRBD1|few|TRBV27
CASSEGQGGGGELFF
TGTGCCAGCAGTGAGGGACAGGGGGGAGGCGGGGAGCTGTTTTTT
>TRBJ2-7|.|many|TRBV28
CASRTGTLYSYEQYF
TGTGCCAGCAGAACCGGGACACTTTACTCCTACGAGCAGTACTTC
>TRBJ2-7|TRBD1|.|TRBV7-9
CASSPGQGPYEQYF
TGTGCCAGCAGCCCCGGACAGGGTCCCTACGAGCAGTACTTC
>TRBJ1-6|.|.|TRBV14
CASSQDLAGRNSPLHF
TGTGCCAGCAGCCAAGATCTTGCAGGGAGGAATTCACCCCTCCACTTT
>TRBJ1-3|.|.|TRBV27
CASSQSDSSGNTIYF
TGTGCCAGCAGTCAATCGGACAGCTCTGGAAACACCATATATTTT
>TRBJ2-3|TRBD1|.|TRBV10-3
CAISPGQGADTQYF
TGTGCCATCAGCCCCGGACAGGGGGCAGATACGCAGTATTTT
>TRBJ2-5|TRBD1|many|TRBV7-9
CASSLATGVETQYF
TGTGCCAGCAGCTTAGCGACAGGGGTAGAGACCCAGTACTTC
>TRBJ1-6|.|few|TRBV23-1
CASSREGINSPLHF
TGCGCCAGCAGTCGTGAGGGAATAAATTCACCCCTCCACTTT
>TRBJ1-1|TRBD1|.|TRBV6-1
CASSELRGQAGRTEAFF
TGTGCCAGCAGTGAATTGCGCGGACAGGCGGGTAGGACTGAAGCTTTCTTT
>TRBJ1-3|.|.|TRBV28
CASSSAGGSGNTIYF
TGTGCCAGCAGCTCCGCGGGGGGCTCTGGAAACACCATATATTTT
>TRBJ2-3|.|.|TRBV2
CASSQGRGNTDTQYF
TGTGCCAGCAGTCAGGGGCGGGGGAACACAGATACGCAGTATTTT
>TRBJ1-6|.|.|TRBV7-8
CASSLNRGISPLHF
TGTGCCAGCAGCTTAAATAGGGGGATTTCACCCCTCCACTTT
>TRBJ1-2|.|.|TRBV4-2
CASSQDLGGYGYTF
TGTGCCAGCAGCCAAGATCTGGGGGGCTATGGCTACACCTTC
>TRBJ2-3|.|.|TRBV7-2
CASSFSEGDTQYF
TGTGCCAGCAGCTTTTCAGAGGGAGATACGCAGTATTTT
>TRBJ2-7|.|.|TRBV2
CASRSDFGEQYF
TGTGCCAGCCGTAGCGACTTCGGCGAGCAGTACTTC
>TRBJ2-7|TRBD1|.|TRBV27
CASSWTGQGSYEQYF
TGTGCCAGCAGTTGGACGGGACAGGGATCCTACGAGCAGTACTTC
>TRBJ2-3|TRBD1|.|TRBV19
CASSPLGQGGTDTQYF
TGTGCCAGTAGTCCCTTGGGACAGGGGGGCACAGATACGCAGTATTTT
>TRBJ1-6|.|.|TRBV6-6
CASSWTDSYNSPLHF
TGTGCCAGCAGTTGGACAGACTCCTATAATTCACCCCTCCACTTT
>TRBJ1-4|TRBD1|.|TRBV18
CASSPADRDEKLFF
TGTGCCAGCTCACCAGCGGACAGGGATGAAAAACTGTTTTTT